This T cell receptor (beta chain) was sequenced during a study of CD8+ T cells in alopecia areata. Study-level background: Those treated were given oral tofacitinib at 5 to 10 mg twice daily. By percentage of affected scalp area, the severity of treated patients was scored.

V was cut by 3 bases and J by 0 bases, with 5 bases left in between. The CDR3 is made up of 14 amino acids. Per the germline V gene, CDR1 is SGHVS and CDR2 is FNYEAQ. Treatment here: oral pan-JAK inhibitor, 5-10 mg twice daily. The study team obtained lesional scalp punch biopsies and peripheral blood from alopecia areata patients. TCR sequencing used cDNA made by reverse transcription of extracted RNA. The method was immunoSEQ multiplex PCR; TCRdb's version includes in-frame clones alone and lacks a portion of them. The table has about 120,000 clones, 53% seen once. This TCR was sampled from a human donor with alopecia areata. This material consisted of CD4+ T cells sorted from blood, taken at week 4, from a patient treated with tofacitinib. The V and J genes are TRBV7-6 and TRBJ2-2; D uncertain. The CDR3 coding sequence is TGTGCCAGCAGCTTCCCCCCGAACACCGGGGAGCTGTTTTTT. It specifies CASSFPPNTGELFF.